What follows are 4 T cell receptor beta chains derived from one specimen sequenced in a study of regulatory T cells in long-lasting Graves disease. Construction of TCR beta libraries relied on iRepertoire HTBI primers and on Arm-PCR targeting CDR3 regions. TCRdb reanalysed the multiplex PCR reads using MiXCR and keeps one entry per CDR3 protein. The sample holds around 400,000 distinct CDR3 sequences, roughly 16% seen once. Time point given: newly diagnosed GD, antithyroid drugs for less than 3 months. PBMC RNA was the source of the TCR library. This sample comprised peripheral blood mononuclear cells (PBMCs), obtained at new diagnosis, from a patient treated with antithyroid drugs. The receptors were sampled from a female donor with Graves disease.

A note on this clonotype: Possible read error: a much larger clone is one base away. The final CDR3 position lacks the conserved phenylalanine or tryptophan, pointing to a likely read error. The chain uses TRBV12-3 or TRBV12-4 and TRBJ2-1; 11 bases are shared with TRBD1. The ends lost 3 bases at V and 7 bases at J; junction bases unmatched: 2. This CDR3 is built from 14 residues. This CDR3 is CASSFWDRGNEQFL. For the CDR3, the DNA is TGTGCCAGCAGTTTCTGGGACAGGGGGAATGAGCAGTTCCTC.

Many counts were recorded for this clonotype. The V call is TRBV2, the J call TRBJ1-2; D is uncertain. Germline CDR1 reads SNHLY; CDR2 reads FYNNEI. This CDR3 comprises 14 residues. V was pared by 8 bases and J by 3 bases, with 16 bases between. CDR3 nucleotides: TGTGCCAGCGGGGAGCACGTAGGCCACTATGGCTACACCTTC. Translation: CASGEHVGHYGYTF.

This clonotype was detected many times. The J gene is TRBJ1-1, the V gene TRBV7-3; the match to TRBD1 covers 7 bases. Germline trimming cut 2 bases from V and 8 bases from J; bases unmatched to any gene: 14. The length of the CDR3 is 16 residues. Germline V gene sequence: CDR1 SGHTA, CDR2 FQGTGA. In nucleotides, the CDR3 is TGTGCCAGCAGCTTAGCAGGGGGGTTGAACACTGAGGAAGCTTTCTTT. Translating gives CASSLAGGLNTEEAFF.

This clonotype was seen ten or more times. The chain is built from TRBV9 and TRBJ2-2; possible D gene TRBD2, 6 bases. CDR1 is SGDLS and CDR2 is YYNGEE in the germline V gene. The CDR3 contains 16 residues. The germline V and J ends were trimmed by 1 base and 5 bases, with 15 bases remaining between them. The CDR3 loop reads CASSVRLDYRTGELFF. The CDR3 DNA follows: TGTGCCAGCAGCGTAAGGTTGGACTATCGTACCGGGGAGCTGTTTTTT.